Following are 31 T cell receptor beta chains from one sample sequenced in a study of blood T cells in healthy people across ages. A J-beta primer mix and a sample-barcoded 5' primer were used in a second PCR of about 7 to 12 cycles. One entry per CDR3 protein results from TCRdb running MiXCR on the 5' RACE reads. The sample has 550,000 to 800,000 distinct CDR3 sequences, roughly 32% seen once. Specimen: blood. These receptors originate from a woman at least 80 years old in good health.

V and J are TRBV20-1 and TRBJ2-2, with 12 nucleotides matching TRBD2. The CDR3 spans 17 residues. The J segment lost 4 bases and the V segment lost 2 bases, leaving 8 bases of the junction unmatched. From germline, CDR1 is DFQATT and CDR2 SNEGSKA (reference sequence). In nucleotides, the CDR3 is TGCAGTGCTAGACGTCTAGCGGGGGGGAGGGGCACCGGGGAGCTGTTTTTT. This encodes CSARRLAGGRGTGELFF.

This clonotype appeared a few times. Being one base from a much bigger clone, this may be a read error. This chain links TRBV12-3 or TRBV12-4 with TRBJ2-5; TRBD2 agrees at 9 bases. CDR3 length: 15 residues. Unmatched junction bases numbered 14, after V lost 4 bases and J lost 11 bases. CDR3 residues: CASSSAGGGGGEQYF. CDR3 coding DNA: TGTGCCAGCAGTTCCGCCGGCGGGGGGGGCGGTGAGCAGTACTTC.

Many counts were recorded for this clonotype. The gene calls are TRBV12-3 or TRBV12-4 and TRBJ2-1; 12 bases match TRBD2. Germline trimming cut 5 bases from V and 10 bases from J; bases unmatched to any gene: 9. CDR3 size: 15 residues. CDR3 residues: CASSTRLAGVQEQFF. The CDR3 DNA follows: TGTGCCAGCAGTACCCGACTAGCGGGGGTTCAGGAGCAGTTCTTC.

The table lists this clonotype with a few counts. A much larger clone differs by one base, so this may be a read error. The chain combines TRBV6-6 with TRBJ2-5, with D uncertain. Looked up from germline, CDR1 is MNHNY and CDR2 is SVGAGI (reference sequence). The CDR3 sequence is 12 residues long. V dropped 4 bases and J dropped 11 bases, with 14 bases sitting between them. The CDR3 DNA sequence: TGTGCCAGCAGTTCTCAGAGCAATGAGCAGTACTTC. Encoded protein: CASSSQSNEQYF.

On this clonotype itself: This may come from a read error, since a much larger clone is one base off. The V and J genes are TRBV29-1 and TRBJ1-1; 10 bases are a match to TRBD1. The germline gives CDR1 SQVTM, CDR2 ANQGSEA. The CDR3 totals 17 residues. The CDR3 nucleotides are TGCAGCGTTGGGGGAACCCGGGACAGGGGACCGGACACTGAAGCTTGCTTT. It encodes CSVGGTRDRGPDTEACF.

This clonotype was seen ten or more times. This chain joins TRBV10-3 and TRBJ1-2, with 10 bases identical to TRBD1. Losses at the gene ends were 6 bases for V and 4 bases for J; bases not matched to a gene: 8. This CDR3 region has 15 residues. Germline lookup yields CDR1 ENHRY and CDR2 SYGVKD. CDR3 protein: CAIREDRGFSYGYTF. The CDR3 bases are TGTGCCATCAGAGAGGACAGGGGGTTCAGCTATGGCTACACCTTC.

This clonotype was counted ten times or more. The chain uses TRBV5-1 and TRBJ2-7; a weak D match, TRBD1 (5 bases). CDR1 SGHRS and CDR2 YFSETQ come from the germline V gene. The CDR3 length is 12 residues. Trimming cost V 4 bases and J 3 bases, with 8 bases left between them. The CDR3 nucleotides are TGCGCCAGCAGCGACGGACACTACGAGCAGTACTTC. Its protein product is CASSDGHYEQYF.

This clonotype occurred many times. This chain's CDR3 is CASSYERGGAADEQFF. The CDR3 coding sequence is TGTGCCAGCAGTTACGAGCGGGGGGGCGCGGCGGATGAGCAGTTCTTC. The rearrangement uses TRBV6-2 or TRBV6-3 and TRBJ2-1; 10 nucleotides line up with TRBD2. In germline, CDR1 is MNHEY, CDR2 SVGEGT. V was pared by 2 bases and J by 8 bases, with 9 bases of the junction left unmatched. There are 16 residues in the CDR3.

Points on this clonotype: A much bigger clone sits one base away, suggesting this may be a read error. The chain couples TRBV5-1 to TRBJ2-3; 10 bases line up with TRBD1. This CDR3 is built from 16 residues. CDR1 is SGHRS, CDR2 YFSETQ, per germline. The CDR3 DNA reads TGCGCCGGCAGCTTGGGGACAGGGGCCAGCACAGATACGCAGTATTTT. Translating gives CAGSLGTGASTDTQYF.

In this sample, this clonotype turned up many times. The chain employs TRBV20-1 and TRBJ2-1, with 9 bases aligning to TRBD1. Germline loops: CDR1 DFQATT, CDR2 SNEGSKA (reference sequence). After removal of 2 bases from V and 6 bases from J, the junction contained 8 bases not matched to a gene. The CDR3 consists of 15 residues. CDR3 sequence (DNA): TGCAGTGCTAGAACAGGGGGCCGGGTTGGCAATGAGCAGTTCTTC. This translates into CSARTGGRVGNEQFF.

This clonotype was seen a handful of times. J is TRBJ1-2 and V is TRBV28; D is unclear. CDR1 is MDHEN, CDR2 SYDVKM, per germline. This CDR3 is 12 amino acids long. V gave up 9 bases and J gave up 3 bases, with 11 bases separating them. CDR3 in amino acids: CASWLADYGYTF. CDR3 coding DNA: TGTGCCAGTTGGTTAGCGGACTATGGCTACACCTTC.

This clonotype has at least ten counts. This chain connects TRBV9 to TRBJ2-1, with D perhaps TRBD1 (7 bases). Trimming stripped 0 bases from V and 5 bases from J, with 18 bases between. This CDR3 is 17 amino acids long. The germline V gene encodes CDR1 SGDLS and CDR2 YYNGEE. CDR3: CASSVDLGGGRDNEQFF. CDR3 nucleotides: TGTGCCAGCAGCGTAGATTTAGGAGGGGGCCGCGACAATGAGCAGTTCTTC.

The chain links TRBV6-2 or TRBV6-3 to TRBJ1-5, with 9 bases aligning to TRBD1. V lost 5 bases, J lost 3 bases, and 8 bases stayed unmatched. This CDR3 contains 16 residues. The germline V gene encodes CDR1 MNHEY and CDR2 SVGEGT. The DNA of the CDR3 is TGTGCCAGCAGTCCCTTCGGACAGGGGAACAATCAGCCCCAGCATTTT. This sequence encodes CASSPFGQGNNQPQHF.

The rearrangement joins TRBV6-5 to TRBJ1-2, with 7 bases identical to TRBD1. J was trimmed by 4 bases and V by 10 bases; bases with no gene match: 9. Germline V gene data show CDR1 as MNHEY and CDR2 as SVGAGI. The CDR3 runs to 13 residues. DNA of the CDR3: TGTGCCATCAGCCCGACAGGGAGCTATGGCTACACCTTC. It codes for CAISPTGSYGYTF.

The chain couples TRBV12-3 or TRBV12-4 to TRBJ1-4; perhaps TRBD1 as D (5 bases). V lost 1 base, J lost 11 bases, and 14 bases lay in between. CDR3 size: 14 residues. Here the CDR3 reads CASSLDSGTRKLFF. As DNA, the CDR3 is TGTGCCAGCAGTTTAGATTCCGGGACCCGGAAACTGTTTTTT.

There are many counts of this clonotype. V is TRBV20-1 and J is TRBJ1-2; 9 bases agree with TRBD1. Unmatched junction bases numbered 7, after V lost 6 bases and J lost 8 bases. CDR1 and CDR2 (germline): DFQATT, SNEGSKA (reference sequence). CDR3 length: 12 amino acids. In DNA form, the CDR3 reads TGCAGTGCGCGGACAGGGGTAGGAGGCTACACCTTC. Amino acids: CSARTGVGGYTF.

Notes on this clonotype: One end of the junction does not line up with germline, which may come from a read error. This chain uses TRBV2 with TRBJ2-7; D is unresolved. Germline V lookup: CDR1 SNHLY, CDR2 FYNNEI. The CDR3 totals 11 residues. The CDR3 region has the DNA TGTGCCGGCAGCCTCCGTTACGAGCAGTACTTC. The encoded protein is CAGSLRYEQYF.

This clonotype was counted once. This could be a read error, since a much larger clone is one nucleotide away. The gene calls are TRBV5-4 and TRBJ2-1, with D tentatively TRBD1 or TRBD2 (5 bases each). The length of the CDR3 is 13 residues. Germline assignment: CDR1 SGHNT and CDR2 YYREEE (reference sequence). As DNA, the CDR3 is TGTGCCTGCAGCCGGGACGCCTACAATGAGCAGTTCTTC. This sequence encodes CACSRDAYNEQFF.

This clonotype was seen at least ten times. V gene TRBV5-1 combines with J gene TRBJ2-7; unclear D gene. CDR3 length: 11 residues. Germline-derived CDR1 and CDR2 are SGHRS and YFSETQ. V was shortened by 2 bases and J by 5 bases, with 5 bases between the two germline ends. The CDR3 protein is CASSFRDEQYF. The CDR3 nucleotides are TGCGCCAGCAGCTTTCGCGACGAGCAGTACTTC.

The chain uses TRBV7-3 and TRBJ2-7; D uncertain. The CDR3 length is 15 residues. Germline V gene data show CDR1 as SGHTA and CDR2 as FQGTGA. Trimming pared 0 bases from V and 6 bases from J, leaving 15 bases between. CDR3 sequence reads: CASSLTSGSPGEQYF. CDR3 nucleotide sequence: TGTGCCAGCAGCTTAACCTCCGGCTCTCCAGGCGAGCAGTACTTC.

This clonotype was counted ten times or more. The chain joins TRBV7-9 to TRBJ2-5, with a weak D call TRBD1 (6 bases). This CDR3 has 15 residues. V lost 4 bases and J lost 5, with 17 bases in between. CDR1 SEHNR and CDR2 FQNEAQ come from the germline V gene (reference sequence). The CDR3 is CASSWTAGESETQYF. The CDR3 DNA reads TGTGCCAGCAGCTGGACGGCAGGGGAGTCGGAGACCCAGTACTTC.

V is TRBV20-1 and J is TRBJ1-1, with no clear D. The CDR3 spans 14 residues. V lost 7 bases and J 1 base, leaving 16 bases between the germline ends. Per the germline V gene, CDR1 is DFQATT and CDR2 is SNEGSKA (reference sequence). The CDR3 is CSVQLGARNTEAFF. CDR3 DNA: TGCAGTGTGCAGCTAGGCGCACGGAACACTGAAGCTTTCTTT.

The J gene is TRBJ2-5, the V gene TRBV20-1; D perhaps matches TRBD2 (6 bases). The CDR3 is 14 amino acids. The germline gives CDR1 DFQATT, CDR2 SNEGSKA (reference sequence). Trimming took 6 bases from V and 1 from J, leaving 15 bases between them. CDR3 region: CSAGGRVFQETQYF. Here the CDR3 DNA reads TGCAGTGCGGGGGGTCGGGTATTCCAAGAGACCCAGTACTTC.

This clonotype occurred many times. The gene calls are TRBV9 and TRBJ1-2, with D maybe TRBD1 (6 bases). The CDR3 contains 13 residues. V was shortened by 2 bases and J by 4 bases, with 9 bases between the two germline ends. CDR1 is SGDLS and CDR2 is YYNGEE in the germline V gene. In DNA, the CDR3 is TGTGCCAGCAGCGTTGAACAGGGCTATGGCTACACCTTC. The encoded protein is CASSVEQGYGYTF.

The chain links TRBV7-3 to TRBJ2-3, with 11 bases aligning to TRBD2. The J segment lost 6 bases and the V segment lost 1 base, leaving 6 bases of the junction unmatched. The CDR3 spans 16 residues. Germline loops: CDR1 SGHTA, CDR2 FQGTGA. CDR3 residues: CASSLNSGGAGDTQYF. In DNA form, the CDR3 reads TGTGCCAGCAGCTTAAATAGCGGGGGGGCCGGGGATACGCAGTATTTT.

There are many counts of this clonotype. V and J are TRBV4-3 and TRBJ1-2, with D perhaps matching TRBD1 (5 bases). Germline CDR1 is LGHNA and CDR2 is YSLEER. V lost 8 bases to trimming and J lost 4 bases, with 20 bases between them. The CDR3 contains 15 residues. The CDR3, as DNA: TGCGCCAGCGGCCCCGGGACCCGAACGGGCTATGGCTACACCTTC. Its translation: CASGPGTRTGYGYTF.

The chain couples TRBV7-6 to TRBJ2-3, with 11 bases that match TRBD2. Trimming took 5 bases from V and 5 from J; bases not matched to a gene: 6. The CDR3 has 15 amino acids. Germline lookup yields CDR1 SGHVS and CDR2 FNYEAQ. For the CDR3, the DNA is TGTGCCAGCAGCACTAGCGGGAGTTCTAGAGATACGCAGTATTTT. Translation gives CASSTSGSSRDTQYF.

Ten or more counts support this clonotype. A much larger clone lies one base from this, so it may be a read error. The CDR3 reads CSAIAGGWGGQPQHF. Written as DNA, the CDR3 is TGCAGTGCTATAGCAGGGGGTTGGGGGGGTCAGCCCCAGCATTTT. This sequence joins TRBV20-1 and TRBJ1-5; 7 nucleotides match TRBD1. CDR1 DFQATT and CDR2 SNEGSKA come from the germline V gene (reference sequence). J was trimmed by 6 bases and V by 4 bases; bases with no gene match: 12. The CDR3 contains 15 residues.

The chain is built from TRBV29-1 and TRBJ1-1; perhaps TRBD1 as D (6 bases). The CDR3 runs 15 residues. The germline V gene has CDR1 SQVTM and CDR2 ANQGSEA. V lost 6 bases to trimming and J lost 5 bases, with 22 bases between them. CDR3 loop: CSVVRGGVGLTEAFF. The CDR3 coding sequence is TGCAGCGTCGTCCGAGGGGGGGTAGGATTAACTGAAGCTTTCTTT.

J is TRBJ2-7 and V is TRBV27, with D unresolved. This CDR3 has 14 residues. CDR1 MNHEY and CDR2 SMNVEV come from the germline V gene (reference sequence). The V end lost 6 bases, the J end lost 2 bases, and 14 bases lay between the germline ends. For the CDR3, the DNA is TGTGCCAGCAGCCAGCATACACGGACCTACGAGCAGTACTTC. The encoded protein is CASSQHTRTYEQYF.

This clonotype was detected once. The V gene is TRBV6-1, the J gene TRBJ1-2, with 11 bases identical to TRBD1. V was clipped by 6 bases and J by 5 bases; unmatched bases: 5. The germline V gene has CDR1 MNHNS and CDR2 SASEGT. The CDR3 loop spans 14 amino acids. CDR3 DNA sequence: TGTGCCAGCAGGGCAGGACAGGGGGCTTATGGCTACACCTTC. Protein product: CASRAGQGAYGYTF.